Below, 23 T cell receptor beta chains from the same sample are listed, as sequenced in a study of CD8+ T cells in alopecia areata. TCR sequencing used cDNA made by reverse transcription of extracted RNA. Produced via immunoSEQ multiplex PCR; TCRdb's table is partial and in-frame only. This sample has about 39,000 clones, with just over 65% found just once. Treatment of the sample: oral pan-JAK inhibitor, 5-10 mg twice daily. Sample: CD8+ T cells sorted from blood, taken at week 4, from a patient treated with tofacitinib. Receptors were obtained from a human donor with alopecia areata.

This clone was counted a single time. The CDR3 DNA reads as TGCGCCAGCAGCCAAGGGACAGGGCACTACGAGCAGTACTTC. Residues: CASSQGTGHYEQYF. This chain uses TRBV4-3 with TRBJ2-7; 8 bases are a match to TRBD1. Per germline, CDR1 LGHNA and CDR2 YSLEER. The CDR3 contains 14 residues. Losses at the gene ends were 1 base for V and 3 bases for J; bases not matched to a gene: 2.

This clone came up once. CDR3 nucleotides: TGTGCCAGCAGCCTCGGTGCCGGGGCCTACGAGCAGTACTTC. Translating gives CASSLGAGAYEQYF. The V gene is TRBV27, the J gene TRBJ2-7, with D possibly matching TRBD2 (5 bases). Germline CDR1 MNHEY, CDR2 SMNVEV (reference sequence). The CDR3 totals 14 residues. V lost 6 bases, J lost 2 bases, and 14 bases lay in between.

There are a few counts of this clone. The chain recombines TRBV19 with TRBJ2-1; TRBD2 aligns across 9 bases. Trimming at V came to 4 bases and at J to 7 bases, leaving 2 bases not matched to a gene. CDR3 length: 13 residues. CDR1 LNHDA and CDR2 SQIVND come from the germline V gene (reference sequence). The CDR3 here is CASSSSGGNEQFF. CDR3 sequence (DNA): TGTGCCAGTAGTAGTAGCGGGGGAAATGAGCAGTTCTTC.

The V gene is TRBV30, the J gene TRBJ2-7; D is possibly TRBD1 or TRBD2 (6 bases each). With 8 bases removed from V and 6 bases from J, the gap between germline ends came to 17 bases. Germline V CDR1 and CDR2: GTSNPN, SVGIG (reference sequence). This CDR3 is built from 12 residues. The CDR3 sequence: CARPLGGGEQYF. CDR3 DNA sequence: TGTGCCAGACCACTAGGAGGGGGCGAGCAGTACTTC.

The J gene is TRBJ1-2, the V gene TRBV10-3; 8 bases are a match to TRBD1. The germline gives CDR1 ENHRY, CDR2 SYGVKD. The CDR3 spans 14 residues. J was trimmed by 8 bases and V by 9 bases; bases with no gene match: 14. DNA for the CDR3: TGTGCCATATCCAAGGAAGGACAGGGCGAAGGCTACACCTTC. Protein product: CAISKEGQGEGYTF.

This clone was seen a handful of times. The genes are TRBV29-1 and TRBJ1-2; D perhaps matches TRBD1 (5 bases). V lost 7 bases and J lost 8, with 20 bases in between. This CDR3 spans 13 amino acids. Germline CDR1 is SQVTM and CDR2 is ANQGSEA. The CDR3: CSAPADTSPGYTF. CDR3 DNA sequence: TGCAGCGCCCCGGCGGACACCTCCCCCGGCTACACCTTC.

This rearrangement joins TRBV4-1 to TRBJ1-1, with 8 bases matching TRBD1. Per the germline V gene, CDR1 is MGHRA and CDR2 is YSYEKL. This CDR3 spans 15 amino acids. The trim removed 4 bases at V and 3 bases at J, leaving 7 bases unmatched. The CDR3 loop is CASSPQTGDDTEAFF. CDR3 nucleotide sequence: TGCGCCAGCAGCCCCCAGACAGGGGACGACACTGAAGCTTTCTTT.

The chain couples TRBV7-2 to TRBJ2-3, with D perhaps matching TRBD1 or TRBD2 (5 bases each). V shed 3 bases and J shed 4 bases, with 14 bases lying between them. Germline CDR1 and CDR2: SGHTA and FQGNSA. CDR3 length equals 15 residues. The CDR3 nucleotides are TGTGCCAGCAGCTTGTATAGGGACCCCCCAGATACGCAGTATTTT. It encodes CASSLYRDPPDTQYF.

The chain is built from TRBV28 and TRBJ2-1; D is unclear. Germline V gene sequence: CDR1 MDHEN, CDR2 SYDVKM. The ends were cut back, 7 bases at V and 8 bases at J, with 15 bases in the middle. This CDR3 is built from 13 residues. Here the CDR3 reads CASTTPGFYEQFF. The CDR3 DNA reads TGTGCCAGCACCACGCCGGGCTTCTATGAGCAGTTCTTC.

This rearrangement joins TRBV10-3 to TRBJ1-1; the D gene is possibly TRBD1 (5 bases). The germline V gene encodes CDR1 ENHRY and CDR2 SYGVKD. The length of the CDR3 is 11 residues. V lost 6 bases and J 5 bases, leaving 7 bases between the germline ends. The CDR3 loop is CAIRTDTEAFF. The CDR3 coding sequence is TGTGCCATCAGGACAGATACTGAAGCTTTCTTT.

The V call is TRBV5-1, the J call TRBJ1-6; D is perhaps TRBD1 (5 bases). CDR3 size: 15 residues. Germline-derived CDR1 and CDR2 are SGHRS and YFSETQ. The V and J ends lost 1 base and 8 bases respectively, with 13 bases between them. The CDR3 here is CASSLIGAADSPLHF. As DNA, the CDR3 is TGCGCCAGCAGCTTGATTGGGGCAGCGGATTCACCCCTCCACTTT.

The J gene is TRBJ1-1, the V gene TRBV29-1; unclear D gene. The V gene's germline CDR1 is SQVTM and CDR2 ANQGSEA. The V end lost 6 bases, the J end lost 0 bases, and 14 bases lay between the germline ends. This CDR3 has 14 residues. The CDR3 nucleotides are TGCAGCGTGGCGGCAGGAGCCATGAACACTGAAGCTTTCTTT. It specifies CSVAAGAMNTEAFF.

The chain recombines TRBV27 with TRBJ2-7, with TRBD1 matching over 8 bases. The trim removed 4 bases at V and 4 bases at J, leaving 9 bases unmatched. This CDR3 contains 15 residues. Germline V lookup: CDR1 MNHEY, CDR2 SMNVEV (reference sequence). CDR3 coding DNA: TGTGCCAGCAGTTCCTTCGGACAGGGCGGGTACGAGCAGTACTTC. Protein sequence: CASSSFGQGGYEQYF.

The CDR3 loop reads CSVVWTGTYEQYF. DNA of the CDR3: TGCAGCGTTGTATGGACTGGAACCTACGAGCAGTACTTC. The chain has TRBV29-1 and TRBJ2-7; a weak D match, TRBD2 (5 bases). The CDR3 runs to 13 residues. CDR1 is SQVTM and CDR2 is ANQGSEA in the germline V gene. Trimming shortened V by 4 bases and J by 2 bases, and 12 bases separated the two germline ends.

This chain joins TRBV4-3 and TRBJ2-7, with D possibly matching TRBD1 (5 bases). V was clipped by 0 bases and J by 1 base, with 13 bases between them. CDR1 and CDR2 from the germline V gene are LGHNA and YSLEER. This CDR3 region has 16 residues. In nucleotides, the CDR3 is TGCGCCAGCAGCCAAGATCGGGCAGGGCCTTCCTACGAGCAGTACTTC. This gives the protein CASSQDRAGPSYEQYF.

The chain recombines TRBV19 with TRBJ1-6; no clear D. The length of the CDR3 is 14 residues. In germline, CDR1 is LNHDA, CDR2 SQIVND (reference sequence). V shed 4 bases and J shed 10 bases, with 14 bases lying between them. The chain's CDR3 is CASSTRTSESPLHF. The CDR3 DNA is TGTGCCAGTAGTACCCGGACGTCAGAATCACCCCTCCACTTT.

This sequence joins TRBV13 and TRBJ2-1, with D maybe TRBD1 (6 bases). Germline CDR1 reads PRHDT; CDR2 reads FYEKMQ (reference sequence). CDR3 size: 14 residues. Trimming cost V 4 bases and J 4 bases, with 11 bases left between them. CDR3 residues: CASSSGQLYNEQFF. DNA of the CDR3: TGTGCCAGCAGCTCAGGACAGTTATACAATGAGCAGTTCTTC. Using reference TRBV13 and TRBJ2-1 for the parts outside the CDR3, the full variable domain is AAGVIQSPRHLIKEKRETATLKCYPIPRHDTVYWYQQGPGQDPQFLISFYEKMQSDKGSIPDRFSAQQFSDYHSELNMSSLELGDSALYFCASSSGQLYNEQFFGPGTRLTVL.

This sequence joins TRBV30 and TRBJ1-1; D gene uncertain. The CDR3 sequence is 12 residues long. Trimming stripped 4 bases from V and 4 bases from J, with 10 bases between. Germline V gives CDR1 GTSNPN, CDR2 SVGIG (reference sequence). This CDR3 is CAWTPGSTEAFF. As DNA, the CDR3 is TGTGCCTGGACCCCGGGTAGCACTGAAGCTTTCTTT.

This clone was observed once. The rearrangement links TRBV14 to TRBJ2-4; unclear D gene. This CDR3 comprises 13 residues. Germline V gene data show CDR1 as SGHDN and CDR2 as FVKESK. The V end lost 2 bases, the J end lost 9 bases, and 11 bases lay between the germline ends. The CDR3 reads CASSQLSSGIQYF. The CDR3 DNA sequence: TGTGCCAGCAGCCAATTATCGTCTGGCATTCAGTACTTC.

V is TRBV14 and J is TRBJ2-1, with D possibly TRBD1 on 6 matching bases. This CDR3 comprises 13 residues. Trimming took off 2 bases at V and 9 bases at J, with 11 bases between the two ends. The V gene's germline CDR1 is SGHDN and CDR2 FVKESK. The CDR3: CASSQPKGGEQFF. CDR3 DNA sequence: TGTGCCAGCAGCCAACCGAAAGGGGGTGAGCAGTTCTTC.

This clone was found a few times. The rearrangement joins TRBV30 to TRBJ1-1, with a weak D call TRBD1 (5 bases). Trimming took 3 bases from V and 5 from J, leaving 13 bases between them. Germline CDR1 GTSNPN, CDR2 SVGIG (reference sequence). The CDR3 runs to 13 residues. In DNA form, the CDR3 reads TGTGCCTGGAGCCTAATGGGGGAGACTGAAGCTTTCTTT. Amino acids: CAWSLMGETEAFF.

Regarding this clone: The junction departs from the called germline gene at one end, perhaps through a read error. V and J are TRBV29-1 and TRBJ2-3; 7 positions agree with TRBD1. The CDR3 has 15 residues. Looked up from germline, CDR1 is SQVTM and CDR2 is ANQGSEA. CDR3 sequence: CSVEGTADGTDTQYF. CDR3 nucleotide sequence: TGCAGCGTGGAAGGGACAGCGGATGGCACAGATACGCAGTATTTT.

The chain couples TRBV30 to TRBJ1-1; tentatively, D is TRBD1 (5 bases). This CDR3 has 19 amino acids. Trimming cost V 4 bases and J 4 bases, with 31 bases left between them. The germline gives CDR1 GTSNPN, CDR2 SVGIG (reference sequence). The CDR3 DNA is TGTGCCTGGATAAATTGGTTTAGGGACCGAAATATGTTTCCCACTGAAGCTTTCTTT. This encodes CAWINWFRDRNMFPTEAFF.